This T cell receptor beta chain is drawn from a study of T cell clonality in common variable immunodeficiency. This clone was recorded at least ten times. Its antigen is as yet unknown. Sequencing ends 3 residues short of the CDR3 end; the germline J gene provides the rest. General study points: Compared with healthy controls, CVID subjects showed increased TCRbeta clonality, mostly in about a third.

CDR3 length: 16 residues. Per the germline V gene, CDR1 is LGHDT and CDR2 is YNNKEL (reference sequence). Deletions cut 5 bases from V and 4 bases from J, with 18 bases between. Sequenced by immunoSEQ multiplex PCR; TCRdb stores in-frame clones only, minus some. There are about 35,000 clones in the sample, none observed a single time. The rearrangement uses TRBV3-1 (or the pseudogene TRBV3-2) and TRBJ2-1; D may be TRBD2 (6 bases). The receptor's source is a person aged 18 to 70 in good health. Material for sequencing was peripheral blood mononuclear cells. The sequenced part of the CDR3 DNA is TGTGCCAGCAGCTACACGGCCAGCGGGTCTTACAATGAG. This codes for CASSYTASGSYNE. From start to end, the CDR3 is CASSYTASGSYNEQFF.